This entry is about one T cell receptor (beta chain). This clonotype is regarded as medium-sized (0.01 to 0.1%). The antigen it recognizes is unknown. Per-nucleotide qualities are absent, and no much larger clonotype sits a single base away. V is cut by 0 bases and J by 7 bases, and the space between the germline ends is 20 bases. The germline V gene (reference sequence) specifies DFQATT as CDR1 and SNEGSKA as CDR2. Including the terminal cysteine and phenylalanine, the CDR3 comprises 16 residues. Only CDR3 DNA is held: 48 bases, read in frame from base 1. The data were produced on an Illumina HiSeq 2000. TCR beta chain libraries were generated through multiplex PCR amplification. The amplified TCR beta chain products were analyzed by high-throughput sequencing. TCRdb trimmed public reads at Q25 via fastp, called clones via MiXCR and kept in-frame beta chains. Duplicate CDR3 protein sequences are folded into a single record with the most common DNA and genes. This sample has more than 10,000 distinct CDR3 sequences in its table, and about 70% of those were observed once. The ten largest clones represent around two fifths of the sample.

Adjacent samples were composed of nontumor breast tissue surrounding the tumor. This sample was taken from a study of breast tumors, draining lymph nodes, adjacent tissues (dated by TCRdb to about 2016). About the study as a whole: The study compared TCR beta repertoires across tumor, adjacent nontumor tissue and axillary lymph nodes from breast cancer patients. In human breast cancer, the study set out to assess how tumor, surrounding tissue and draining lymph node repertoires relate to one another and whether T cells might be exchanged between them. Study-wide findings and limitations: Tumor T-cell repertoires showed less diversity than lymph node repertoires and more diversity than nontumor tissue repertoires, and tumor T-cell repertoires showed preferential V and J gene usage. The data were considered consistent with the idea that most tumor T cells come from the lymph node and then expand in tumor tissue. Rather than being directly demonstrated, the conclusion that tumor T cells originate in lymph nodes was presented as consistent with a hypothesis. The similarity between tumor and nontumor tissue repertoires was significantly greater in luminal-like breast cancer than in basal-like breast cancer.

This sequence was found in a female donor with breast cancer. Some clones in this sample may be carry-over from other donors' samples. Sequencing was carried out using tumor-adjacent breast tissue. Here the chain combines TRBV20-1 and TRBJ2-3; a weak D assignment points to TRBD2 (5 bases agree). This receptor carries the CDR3 CSARDLWGERPNTQYF. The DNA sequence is TGCAGTGCTAGAGACCTTTGGGGAGAGAGGCCCAATACGCAGTATTTT.